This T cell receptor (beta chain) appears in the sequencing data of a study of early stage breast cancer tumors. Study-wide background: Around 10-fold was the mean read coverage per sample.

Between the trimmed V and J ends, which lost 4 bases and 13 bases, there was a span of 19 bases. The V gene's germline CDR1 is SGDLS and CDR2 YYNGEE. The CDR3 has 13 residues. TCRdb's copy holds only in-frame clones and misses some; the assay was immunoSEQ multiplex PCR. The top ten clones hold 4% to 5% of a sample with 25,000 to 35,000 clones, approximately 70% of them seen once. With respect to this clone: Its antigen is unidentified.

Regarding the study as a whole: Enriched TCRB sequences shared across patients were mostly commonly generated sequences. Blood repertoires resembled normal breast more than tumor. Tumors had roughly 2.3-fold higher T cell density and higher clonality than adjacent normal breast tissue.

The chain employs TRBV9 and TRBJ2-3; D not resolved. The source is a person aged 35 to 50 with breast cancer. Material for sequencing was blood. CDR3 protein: CASSPDRTRVKYF. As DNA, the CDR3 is TGTGCCAGCAGCCCAGATCGGACCCGCGTGAAGTATTTT.